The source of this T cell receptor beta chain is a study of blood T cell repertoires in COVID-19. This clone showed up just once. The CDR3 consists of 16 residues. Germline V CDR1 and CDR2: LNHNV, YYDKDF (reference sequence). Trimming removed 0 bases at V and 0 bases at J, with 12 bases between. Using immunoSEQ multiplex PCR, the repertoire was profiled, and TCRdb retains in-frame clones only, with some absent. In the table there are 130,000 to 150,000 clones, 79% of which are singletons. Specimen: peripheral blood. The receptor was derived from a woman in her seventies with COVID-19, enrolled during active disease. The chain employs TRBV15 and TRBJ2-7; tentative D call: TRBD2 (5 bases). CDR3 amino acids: CATSRDWLGLSYEQYF. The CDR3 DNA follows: TGTGCCACCAGCAGAGATTGGCTAGGACTCTCCTACGAGCAGTACTTC.